A selection of T cell receptor beta chains follows, all from one sample in a study of blood T cell repertoires in COVID-19. Profiling relied on immunoSEQ multiplex PCR, and the TCRdb table lists in-frame clones only, not all of them. The sample has roughly 98,000 clones; roughly 82% are singletons. Sequencing was performed on peripheral blood. The source of these receptors is a man aged 70-80 years with active or convalescent COVID-19. Each CDR3 is given with its conserved first and last residue. D genes are given only for firm matches. The size field is filled for only some rows; it gives once, few, many or a size class.

NA | TRBJ1-1 | 13 | NA | TRBV5-1 | CASTEAPNTEAFF | TGCGCCAGCACCGAAGCACCTAACACTGAAGCTTTCTTT
NA | TRBJ1-6 | 13 | NA | TRBV7-2 | CASSTRGTSPLHF | TGTGCCAGCAGCACCCGAGGGACATCACCCCTCCACTTT
NA | TRBJ2-1 | 16 | once | TRBV4-2 | CASSQDLTGSYNEQFF | TGTGCCAGCAGCCAAGATCTTACGGGCTCCTACAATGAGCAGTTCTTC
NA | TRBJ2-3 | 12 | NA | TRBV7-9 | CASSQTGDTQYF | TGTGCCAGCAGCCAGACTGGAGATACGCAGTATTTT
NA | TRBJ1-2 | 12 | NA | TRBV25-1 | CATAPGGGGYTF | TGTGCCACGGCCCCCGGGGGGGGCGGCTACACCTTC
NA | TRBJ2-1 | 14 | NA | TRBV3-1/TRBV3-2 | CASSQGLAYNEQFF | TGTGCCAGCAGCCAAGGGCTGGCCTACAATGAGCAGTTCTTC
NA | TRBJ2-2 | 14 | medium-sized | TRBV6-5 | CASSYSPEVGELFF | TGTGCCAGCAGTTACTCGCCTGAGGTCGGGGAGCTGTTTTTT
TRBD2 | TRBJ2-3 | 16 | NA | TRBV24-1 | CATSDGSGGHTDTQYF | TGTGCCACCAGTGATGGTAGCGGGGGGCACACAGATACGCAGTATTTT
NA | TRBJ1-6 | 15 | NA | TRBV19 | CASSEEDGGNSPLHF | TGTGCCAGTAGTGAAGAGGATGGAGGTAATTCACCCCTCCACTTT
TRBD2 | TRBJ2-1 | 17 | NA | TRBV6-9 | CASRPTLAGATYNEQFF | TGTGCCAGCAGACCCACTTTAGCGGGGGCCACCTACAATGAGCAGTTCTTC
NA | TRBJ2-4 | 17 | NA | TRBV4-3 | CASSQALQGQGKNIQYF | TGCGCCAGCAGCCAAGCTCTGCAGGGTCAGGGGAAAAACATTCAGTACTTC
TRBD1 | TRBJ2-1 | 15 | NA | TRBV4-2 | CASSTRDRDRNEQFF | TGTGCCAGCAGCACCCGGGACAGGGATCGGAATGAGCAGTTCTTC
NA | TRBJ1-5 | 17 | NA | TRBV7-2 | CASSLGVFGGFNQPQHF | TGTGCCAGCAGCTTAGGGGTATTTGGGGGCTTCAATCAGCCCCAGCATTTT
NA | TRBJ1-2 | 14 | NA | TRBV11-1 | CASSLGRTDYGYTF | TGTGCCAGCAGCTTAGGGCGGACAGATTATGGCTACACCTTC
TRBD1 | TRBJ1-1 | 14 | NA | TRBV6-5 | CASSRTGEGTEAFF | TGTGCCAGCAGCCGGACAGGGGAAGGCACTGAAGCTTTCTTT
NA | TRBJ2-7 | 12 | NA | TRBV12-3/TRBV12-4 | CASSIQGYEQYF | TGTGCCAGCAGCATACAGGGATACGAGCAGTACTTC
NA | TRBJ2-7 | 14 | NA | TRBV6-5 | CASSYSASNYEQYF | TGTGCCAGCAGTTACTCGGCTAGCAACTACGAGCAGTACTTC
NA | TRBJ2-2 | 16 | NA | TRBV2 | CASSPGRRGNTGELFF | TGTGCCAGCAGTCCGGGGCGTCGGGGGAATACCGGGGAGCTGTTTTTT
TRBD1 | TRBJ2-2 | 13 | NA | TRBV10-2 | CASTGQGPGELFF | TGCGCCAGCACGGGACAGGGGCCCGGGGAGCTGTTTTTT
TRBD1 | TRBJ1-6 | 18 | NA | TRBV19 | CASSATGGRGSYNSPLHF | TGTGCCAGTAGTGCCACAGGGGGCCGGGGCTCCTATAATTCACCCCTCCACTTT
TRBD2 | TRBJ2-7 | 15 | NA | TRBV7-2 | CASSTQRGRSYEQYF | TGTGCCAGCAGCACCCAGCGGGGCCGTTCATACGAGCAGTACTTC
TRBD1 | TRBJ1-2 | 15 | NA | TRBV7-2 | CASSLARGPNYGYTF | TGTGCCAGCAGCTTAGCGAGGGGGCCTAACTATGGCTACACCTTC
NA | TRBJ2-1 | 15 | NA | TRBV4-1 | CASSQGPVNYNEQFF | TGCGCCAGCAGCCAAGGGCCCGTGAACTACAATGAGCAGTTCTTC
TRBD1 | TRBJ1-2 | 15 | NA | TRBV3-1/TRBV3-2 | CASSSRGQGNYGYTF | TGTGCCAGCAGCTCACGTGGACAGGGGAACTATGGCTACACCTTC
NA | TRBJ2-3 | 14 | NA | TRBV18 | CASSPRSGTDTQYF | TGTGCCAGCTCACCACGGAGCGGAACAGATACGCAGTATTTT
NA | TRBJ1-2 | 14 | NA | TRBV7-8 | CASSRVRGDYGYTF | TGTGCCAGCAGCCGAGTCCGGGGGGACTATGGCTACACCTTC
NA | TRBJ1-4 | 18 | NA | TRBV6-1 | CASSEDKQAWATNEKLFF | TGTGCCAGCAGTGAAGACAAACAGGCGTGGGCAACTAATGAAAAACTGTTTTTT
TRBD1 | TRBJ1-2 | 16 | few | TRBV18 | CASSPARGVIFGGYTF | TGTGCCAGCTCACCGGCCAGGGGGGTCATCTTCGGTGGCTACACCTTC
TRBD1 | TRBJ2-7 | 14 | NA | TRBV19 | CASSIGTGRYEQYF | TGTGCCAGTAGTATAGGGACAGGTCGCTACGAGCAGTACTTC
NA | TRBJ2-2 | 13 | NA | TRBV2 | CASSRTNTGELFF | TGTGCCAGCTCCAGAACAAACACCGGGGAGCTGTTTTTT
TRBD2 | TRBJ2-3 | 15 | NA | TRBV7-9 | CASRLAGGRTDTQYF | TGTGCCAGCAGGTTAGCGGGGGGAAGAACAGATACGCAGTATTTT
NA | TRBJ2-1 | 13 | once | TRBV4-2 | CASSQTSLNEQFF | TGTGCCAGCAGCCAAACTAGTTTGAATGAGCAGTTCTTC
NA | TRBJ2-1 | 10 | NA | TRBV20-1 | CSASLNEQFF | TGCAGTGCTTCCCTTAATGAGCAGTTCTTC
NA | TRBJ2-3 | 12 | NA | TRBV24-1 | CATSDPSDTQYF | TGTGCCACCAGTGACCCCTCAGATACGCAGTATTTT
TRBD2 | TRBJ2-5 | 16 | NA | TRBV11-1 | CASSSLAGGPVQTQYF | TGTGCCAGCAGCTCCTTAGCGGGGGGACCAGTGCAGACCCAGTACTTC
TRBD1 | TRBJ1-6 | 14 | NA | TRBV5-5 | CASTGTGLNSPLHF | TGTGCCAGCACCGGGACAGGGTTAAATTCACCCCTCCACTTT
NA | TRBJ1-5 | 13 | NA | TRBV30 | CAWSAGVGQPQHF | TGTGCCTGGAGTGCAGGGGTGGGTCAGCCCCAGCATTTT
TRBD1 | TRBJ1-1 | 13 | NA | TRBV9 | CASSADRGTEAFF | TGTGCCAGCAGCGCTGACAGGGGGACTGAAGCTTTCTTT